This T cell receptor beta chain was identified during a study of identifying expanded T cells in peripheral blood. Findings and caveats of the study: Variance in clone template counts between roughly two-week samples significantly increased with total template count across all healthy donors.

Measured with immunoSEQ multiplex PCR; TCRdb has only the in-frame clones, and not every one. The sample shows 100,000 or so clones, 88% of them seen only once. Regarding this clone: The antigen is unknown.

No infections or other immune events were documented during collection. Germline-derived CDR1 and CDR2 are LNHDA and SQIVND (reference sequence). V trimming: 4 bases; J trimming: 4 bases; junction bases outside the gene matches: 2. CDR3 length: 15 amino acids. The clonotype was recovered from a person aged 18 to 70 in good health. Specimen: blood. The chain links TRBV19 to TRBJ2-1; 12 bases match TRBD2. The CDR3 DNA sequence: TGTGCCAGTAGTAGAGGGACTAGCGGGTACAATGAGCAGTTCTTC. This encodes CASSRGTSGYNEQFF.